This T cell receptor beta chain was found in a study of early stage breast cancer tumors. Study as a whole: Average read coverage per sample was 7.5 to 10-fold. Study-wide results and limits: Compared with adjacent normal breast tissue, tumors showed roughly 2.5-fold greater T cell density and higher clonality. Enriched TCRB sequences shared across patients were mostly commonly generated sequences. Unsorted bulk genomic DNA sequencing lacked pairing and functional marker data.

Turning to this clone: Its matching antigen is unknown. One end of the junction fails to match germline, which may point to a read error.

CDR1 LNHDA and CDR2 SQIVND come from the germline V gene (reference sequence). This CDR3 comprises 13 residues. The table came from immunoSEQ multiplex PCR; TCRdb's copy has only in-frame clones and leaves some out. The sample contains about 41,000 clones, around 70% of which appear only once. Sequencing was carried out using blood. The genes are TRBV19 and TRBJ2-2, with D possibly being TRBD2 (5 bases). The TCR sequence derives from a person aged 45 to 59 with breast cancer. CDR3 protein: CASSIDGGGELFF. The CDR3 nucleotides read TGTGCCAGTAGCATAGATGGAGGCGGGGAGCTGTTTTTT.